These T cell receptor beta chains were read from a single sample in a study of blood T cell repertoires in COVID-19. Data came from immunoSEQ multiplex PCR; TCRdb stores just in-frame clones and leaves some out. The data contain approximately 220,000 clones, roughly 86% of them singletons. Sequencing was done on a sample of PBMCs or T cells enriched from blood (not recorded which). Receptor source: a woman aged 25 to 39 with acute COVID-19. Both conserved end residues are part of each CDR3. A D gene is named only where the DNA matches it firmly. Clone size is not always given. Where it is, it says once, few, many or a class for expanded clones.

V gene: TRBV2; clone size: NA; J gene: TRBJ2-2; D gene: NA; CDR3 protein: CASSDSHSTNTGELFF; CDR3 DNA: TGTGCCAGCAGTGACAGTCACAGTACGAACACCGGGGAGCTGTTTTTT
V gene: TRBV19; clone size: NA; J gene: TRBJ2-1; D gene: TRBD2; CDR3 protein: CASSIGGGAPYNEQFF; CDR3 DNA: TGTGCCAGTAGTATAGGCGGGGGGGCCCCCTACAATGAGCAGTTCTTC
V gene: TRBV7-2; clone size: NA; J gene: TRBJ1-5; D gene: NA; CDR3 protein: CASTLGGASNQPQHF; CDR3 DNA: TGTGCCAGCACCCTAGGGGGGGCAAGCAATCAGCCCCAGCATTTT
V gene: TRBV6-6; clone size: NA; J gene: TRBJ2-1; D gene: TRBD1; CDR3 protein: CASSARDRSYNEQFF; CDR3 DNA: TGTGCCAGCAGTGCCCGGGACAGGTCCTACAATGAGCAGTTCTTC
V gene: TRBV7-9; clone size: NA; J gene: TRBJ2-1; D gene: NA; CDR3 protein: CASSRGENEQFF; CDR3 DNA: TGTGCCAGCAGCCGCGGGGAAAATGAGCAGTTCTTC
V gene: TRBV29-1; clone size: once; J gene: TRBJ1-2; D gene: TRBD1; CDR3 protein: CSVERTGYGYTF; CDR3 DNA: TGCAGCGTTGAAAGGACAGGGTATGGCTACACCTTC
V gene: TRBV25-1; clone size: NA; J gene: TRBJ1-2; D gene: NA; CDR3 protein: CASTQGYGYTF; CDR3 DNA: TGTGCCAGCACCCAGGGGTATGGCTACACCTTC
V gene: TRBV6-5; clone size: NA; J gene: TRBJ2-5; D gene: TRBD2; CDR3 protein: CASSLLAGGRETQYF; CDR3 DNA: TGTGCCAGCAGTCTGCTAGCGGGGGGACGGGAGACCCAGTACTTC
V gene: TRBV7-9; clone size: once; J gene: TRBJ1-2; D gene: NA; CDR3 protein: CASSLVVANYGYTF; CDR3 DNA: TGTGCCAGCAGCCTAGTAGTGGCTAACTATGGCTACACCTTC
V gene: TRBV11-2; clone size: NA; J gene: TRBJ2-3; D gene: NA; CDR3 protein: CASSPWDFDTDTQYF; CDR3 DNA: TGTGCCAGCAGCCCTTGGGACTTTGACACAGATACGCAGTATTTT
V gene: TRBV6-5; clone size: NA; J gene: TRBJ1-2; D gene: NA; CDR3 protein: CASSYSEGARYTF; CDR3 DNA: TGTGCCAGCAGTTACTCCGAAGGGGCGCGCTACACCTTC
V gene: TRBV18; clone size: NA; J gene: TRBJ2-5; D gene: NA; CDR3 protein: CASSPTGWYGETQYF; CDR3 DNA: TGTGCCAGCTCACCAACAGGCTGGTATGGAGAGACCCAGTACTTC
V gene: TRBV4-3; clone size: NA; J gene: TRBJ2-7; D gene: NA; CDR3 protein: CASSQGLAWEQYF; CDR3 DNA: TGCGCCAGCAGCCAAGGGCTAGCTTGGGAGCAGTACTTC
V gene: TRBV7-8; clone size: NA; J gene: TRBJ1-1; D gene: NA; CDR3 protein: CASSLVAGLLAF; CDR3 DNA: TGTGCCAGCAGCTTAGTAGCGGGTCTCCTAGCGTTT
V gene: TRBV4-2; clone size: once; J gene: TRBJ1-5; D gene: NA; CDR3 protein: CASSQDSIGDSNQPQHF; CDR3 DNA: TGTGCCAGCAGCCAAGACTCCATCGGGGATAGCAATCAGCCCCAGCATTTT
V gene: TRBV10-2; clone size: NA; J gene: TRBJ2-7; D gene: TRBD1; CDR3 protein: CASSDPAGQGASYEQYF; CDR3 DNA: TGCGCCAGCAGTGACCCCGCGGGGCAGGGGGCTTCCTACGAGCAGTACTTC
V gene: TRBV11-1; clone size: many; J gene: TRBJ1-1; D gene: NA; CDR3 protein: CASSADQGWGAFF; CDR3 DNA: TGTGCCAGCAGCGCCGATCAGGGCTGGGGAGCTTTCTTT
V gene: TRBV2; clone size: NA; J gene: TRBJ2-1; D gene: TRBD2; CDR3 protein: CASSDSFLSAGAKKFF; CDR3 DNA: TGTGCCAGCAGTGATTCTTTTTTGAGCGCGGGAGCGAAGAAGTTCTTC
V gene: TRBV7-2; clone size: NA; J gene: TRBJ1-5; D gene: NA; CDR3 protein: CASSLDLDFSNQPQHF; CDR3 DNA: TGTGCCAGCAGCTTAGATTTAGACTTTAGCAATCAGCCCCAGCATTTT
V gene: TRBV4-2; clone size: NA; J gene: TRBJ2-3; D gene: NA; CDR3 protein: CASSLNSADTQYF; CDR3 DNA: TGTGCCAGCAGCCTTAATAGCGCAGATACGCAGTATTTT
V gene: TRBV27; clone size: NA; J gene: TRBJ2-2; D gene: TRBD2; CDR3 protein: CASSLAAWAGGYIGELFF; CDR3 DNA: TGTGCCAGCAGTTTAGCTGCTTGGGCGGGGGGGTATATAGGGGAGCTGTTTTTT
V gene: TRBV4-1; clone size: NA; J gene: TRBJ2-5; D gene: TRBD1; CDR3 protein: CATSGTGLLQTQYF; CDR3 DNA: TGCGCCACCTCGGGGACAGGATTATTACAGACCCAGTACTTC
V gene: TRBV7-8; clone size: NA; J gene: TRBJ2-6; D gene: NA; CDR3 protein: CASSLGRTGANVLTF; CDR3 DNA: TGTGCCAGCAGCTTAGGGAGAACTGGGGCCAACGTCCTGACTTTC
V gene: TRBV6-5; clone size: NA; J gene: TRBJ1-5; D gene: NA; CDR3 protein: CASSEPGSNQPQHF; CDR3 DNA: TGTGCCAGCTCAGAACCGGGTTCCAATCAGCCCCAGCATTTT
V gene: TRBV5-6; clone size: few; J gene: TRBJ1-4; D gene: NA; CDR3 protein: CASSHTGTTTNEKLFF; CDR3 DNA: TGTGCCAGCAGCCACACTGGGACAACAACTAATGAAAAACTGTTTTTT
V gene: TRBV9; clone size: NA; J gene: TRBJ2-7; D gene: NA; CDR3 protein: CASSEGASYEQYF; CDR3 DNA: TGTGCCAGCAGCGAAGGGGCCTCCTACGAGCAGTACTTC
V gene: TRBV5-6; clone size: NA; J gene: TRBJ2-7; D gene: NA; CDR3 protein: CASSFQGYGYEQYF; CDR3 DNA: TGTGCCAGCAGCTTTCAGGGGTATGGCTACGAGCAGTACTTC
V gene: TRBV7-6; clone size: NA; J gene: TRBJ2-2; D gene: TRBD1; CDR3 protein: CASSLALRKSRGQPGAGELFF; CDR3 DNA: TGTGCCAGCAGCTTAGCGCTAAGAAAAAGCCGGGGACAGCCCGGCGCCGGGGAGCTGTTTTTT
V gene: TRBV19; clone size: few; J gene: TRBJ1-5; D gene: NA; CDR3 protein: CASSIARDQPQHF; CDR3 DNA: TGTGCCAGTAGTATAGCCAGGGATCAGCCCCAGCATTTT
V gene: TRBV11-2; clone size: once; J gene: TRBJ2-3; D gene: NA; CDR3 protein: CASSLEAADTQYF; CDR3 DNA: TGTGCCAGCAGCTTAGAGGCGGCAGATACGCAGTATTTT
V gene: TRBV19; clone size: NA; J gene: TRBJ1-1; D gene: NA; CDR3 protein: CASRRIVNGQTEAFF; CDR3 DNA: TGTGCCAGTAGGCGTATCGTCAATGGACAGACTGAAGCTTTCTTT
V gene: TRBV19; clone size: few; J gene: TRBJ1-1; D gene: TRBD1; CDR3 protein: CASSPAGRQGASGAFF; CDR3 DNA: TGTGCCAGTAGCCCAGCCGGACGACAGGGGGCTTCAGGAGCTTTCTTT
V gene: TRBV27; clone size: NA; J gene: TRBJ2-5; D gene: TRBD1; CDR3 protein: CASSPGDRVGETQYF; CDR3 DNA: TGTGCCAGCAGTCCGGGGGACAGGGTGGGAGAGACCCAGTACTTC
V gene: TRBV5-1; clone size: NA; J gene: TRBJ2-2; D gene: NA; CDR3 protein: CASSLQGFGTGELFF; CDR3 DNA: TGCGCCAGCAGCTTGCAGGGTTTCGGCACCGGGGAGCTGTTTTTT
V gene: TRBV2; clone size: NA; J gene: TRBJ2-5; D gene: TRBD1; CDR3 protein: CASRFPGQGLETQYF; CDR3 DNA: TGTGCCAGCAGGTTCCCGGGACAGGGCCTAGAGACCCAGTACTTC
V gene: TRBV7-2; clone size: NA; J gene: TRBJ1-1; D gene: TRBD1; CDR3 protein: CASSLTGGTEAFF; CDR3 DNA: TGTGCCAGCAGCTTGACAGGGGGCACTGAAGCTTTCTTT
V gene: TRBV11-2; clone size: NA; J gene: TRBJ1-6; D gene: NA; CDR3 protein: CASSLLGSNSPLHF; CDR3 DNA: TGTGCCAGCAGCTTATTAGGGAGCAATTCACCCCTCCACTTT
V gene: TRBV6-1; clone size: NA; J gene: TRBJ1-3; D gene: TRBD1; CDR3 protein: CASSEAGQGSGNTIYF; CDR3 DNA: TGTGCCAGCAGTGAAGCGGGACAGGGATCCGGAAACACCATATATTTT
V gene: TRBV27; clone size: NA; J gene: TRBJ1-3; D gene: NA; CDR3 protein: CASSPDSDSGNTIYF; CDR3 DNA: TGTGCCAGCAGCCCGGACAGTGACTCTGGAAACACCATATATTTT
V gene: TRBV19; clone size: NA; J gene: TRBJ1-2; D gene: NA; CDR3 protein: CASSLQGQSNYGYTF; CDR3 DNA: TGTGCCAGTAGTTTACAGGGCCAGTCTAACTATGGCTACACCTTC
V gene: TRBV4-2; clone size: NA; J gene: TRBJ2-7; D gene: TRBD1; CDR3 protein: CASSQVGTGESYEQYF; CDR3 DNA: TGTGCCAGCAGCCAAGTGGGGACAGGGGAGTCCTACGAGCAGTACTTC
V gene: TRBV5-6; clone size: once; J gene: TRBJ2-1; D gene: NA; CDR3 protein: CASSLNGPGGHYNEQFF; CDR3 DNA: TGTGCCAGCAGCTTAAACGGGCCGGGGGGCCACTACAATGAGCAGTTCTTC
V gene: TRBV7-6; clone size: NA; J gene: TRBJ2-5; D gene: TRBD2; CDR3 protein: CASSPRGLAVGGTQYF; CDR3 DNA: TGTGCCAGCAGCCCTAGGGGACTAGCGGTAGGAGGGACCCAGTACTTC
V gene: TRBV6-5; clone size: NA; J gene: TRBJ2-7; D gene: NA; CDR3 protein: CASSYSERSSYEQYF; CDR3 DNA: TGTGCCAGCAGTTACTCGGAGCGGTCCTCCTACGAGCAGTACTTC
V gene: TRBV7-9; clone size: NA; J gene: TRBJ2-1; D gene: TRBD2; CDR3 protein: CASRVTSVPEQFF; CDR3 DNA: TGTGCCAGCAGGGTTACTAGCGTCCCTGAGCAGTTCTTC
V gene: TRBV6-2/TRBV6-3; clone size: NA; J gene: TRBJ1-3; D gene: NA; CDR3 protein: CASSYSSGNTIYF; CDR3 DNA: TGTGCCAGCAGTTACTCCTCCGGAAACACCATATATTTT
V gene: TRBV9; clone size: NA; J gene: TRBJ2-1; D gene: TRBD2; CDR3 protein: CASSTPTSGGDNEQFF; CDR3 DNA: TGTGCCAGCAGCACCCCGACTAGCGGGGGGGATAATGAGCAGTTCTTC
V gene: TRBV5-6; clone size: NA; J gene: TRBJ1-2; D gene: TRBD1; CDR3 protein: CASSLEGGMGYTF; CDR3 DNA: TGTGCCAGCAGCTTGGAAGGGGGCATGGGCTACACCTTC
V gene: TRBV4-3; clone size: NA; J gene: TRBJ1-3; D gene: NA; CDR3 protein: CASSQEPGFGNTIYF; CDR3 DNA: TGCGCCAGCAGCCAAGAACCGGGGTTTGGAAACACCATATATTTT
V gene: TRBV19; clone size: NA; J gene: TRBJ1-2; D gene: TRBD1; CDR3 protein: CASSIGTGLANYGYTF; CDR3 DNA: TGTGCCAGTAGTATCGGGACAGGGTTAGCTAACTATGGCTACACCTTC
V gene: TRBV5-1; clone size: NA; J gene: TRBJ2-7; D gene: NA; CDR3 protein: CASSPTGTRIEQYF; CDR3 DNA: TGCGCCAGCAGCCCCACTGGGACTCGAATCGAGCAGTACTTC
V gene: TRBV19; clone size: few; J gene: TRBJ2-7; D gene: NA; CDR3 protein: CASSAQGPSSYEQYF; CDR3 DNA: TGTGCCAGTAGTGCCCAGGGGCCAAGCTCCTACGAGCAGTACTTC